This T cell receptor (beta chain) stems from a study of T cell responses to AZD1222 COVID-19 vaccine. Study-wide points: CD4 TCRs associated with vaccination spanned spike, dominating at 160-218 and 743-854.

CDR3 length equals 12 residues. Germline values: CDR1 KGHSH, CDR2 LQKENI. The V gene lost 3 bases and the J gene lost 5 bases, with 8 bases spanning the gap. Using immunoSEQ multiplex PCR, the repertoire was profiled, and TCRdb retains in-frame clones only, with some absent. Here the sample spans 110,000 or so clones, approximately 90% being singletons. Details on this clone: Its specificity is unknown.

The sequence derives from an adult in good health. V and J are TRBV18 and TRBJ2-7; the D gene is possibly TRBD1 (5 bases). The specimen was peripheral blood, collected on day 0 of AZD1222 vaccination. The CDR3, as DNA: TGTGCCAGCTCACCGCAGGGCCACGAGCAGTACGTC. It translates to CASSPQGHEQYV.